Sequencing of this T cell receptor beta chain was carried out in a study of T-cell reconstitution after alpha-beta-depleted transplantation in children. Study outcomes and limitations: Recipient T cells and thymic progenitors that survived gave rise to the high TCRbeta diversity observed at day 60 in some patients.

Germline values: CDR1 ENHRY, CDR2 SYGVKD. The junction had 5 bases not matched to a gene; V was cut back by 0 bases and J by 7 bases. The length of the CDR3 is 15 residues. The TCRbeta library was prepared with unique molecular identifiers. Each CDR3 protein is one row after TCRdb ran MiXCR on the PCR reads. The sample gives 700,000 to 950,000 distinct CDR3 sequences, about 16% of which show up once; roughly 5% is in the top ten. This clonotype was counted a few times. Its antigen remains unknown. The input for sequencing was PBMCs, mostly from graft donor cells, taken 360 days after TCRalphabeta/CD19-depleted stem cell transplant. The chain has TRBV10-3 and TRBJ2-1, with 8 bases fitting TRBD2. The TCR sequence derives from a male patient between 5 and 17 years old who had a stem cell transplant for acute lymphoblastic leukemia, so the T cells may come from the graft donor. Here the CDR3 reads CAISESTGGDNEQFF. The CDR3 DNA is TGTGCCATCAGTGAGTCTACGGGAGGGGATAATGAGCAGTTCTTC.